Reported below is one TCR beta chain. The source of the sample is a study of blood T cell repertoires in COVID-19. Study-wide context: Some COVID-19 samples were acute and others convalescent; all came from the United States, Italy and Spain. The analysed material was cDNA or gDNA that came from T cells, B-cell-depleted T cells, or PBMCs.

Original methodology: It was from reference gene primer amplification that nucleated cell counts were estimated. Sequencing used immunoSEQ multiplex PCR; TCRdb keeps in-frame clones, though not all of them. V and J calls and clone size are given by that table; D and trimming were obtained from the DNA. The table includes 120,000 to 150,000 clones, roughly four fifths detected once. Deletions cut 5 bases from V and 6 bases from J, with 20 bases between. This CDR3 contains 16 residues. Germline V gene lookup returns CDR1 MNHGY and CDR2 SVAAGI. The gene calls are TRBV6-9 and TRBJ1-5; possibly TRBD1 for D (6 bases). Sequenced sample: peripheral blood. The source is a human donor in a cohort sampled during active COVID-19. This CDR3 reads CASSLTTGKAVQPQHF. In DNA, the CDR3 is TGTGCCAGCAGTCTTACGACAGGAAAGGCTGTTCAGCCCCAGCATTTT.